Described below is a single TCR beta chain sequence and its context. No antigen is known for it. Repertoires were generated with immunoSEQ multiplex PCR, while TCRdb's copy carries only in-frame clones and drops some. Of about 130,000 clones listed, 87% are singletons. The data belong to a study of T cell responses to AZD1222 COVID-19 vaccine. Study background: Pooled samples include second doses given at about 4 or 12 weeks. Broader study findings: There were mostly white British donors and more females than males, and clonal diversity was possibly underestimated. Breadth and depth of Spike-specific TCRs rose after two AZD1222 doses. Repertoire sampling happened only post peak T cell response.

The CDR3 contains 14 residues. Germline lookup yields CDR1 SGHRS and CDR2 YFSETQ. The J segment lost 2 bases and the V segment lost 6 bases, leaving 6 bases of the junction unmatched. V gene TRBV5-1 combines with J gene TRBJ2-7, with 9 bases identical to TRBD2. Source: peripheral blood, taken on day 0 of AZD1222 vaccination. The sequence came from an adult in good health. The CDR3 loop is CASINSGGAYEQYF. In DNA, the CDR3 is TGCGCCAGCATTAATAGCGGGGGAGCCTACGAGCAGTACTTC.